This record looks at one T cell receptor beta chain sequence and its context. The antigen is not known. This sample is drawn from a study of T cell responses to AZD1222 COVID-19 vaccine. Method: immunoSEQ multiplex PCR; TCRdb's copy keeps in-frame clones and lacks some. The data show fewer than 150,000 clones, about 89% seen once. The V end was cut by 2 bases, the J end by 0 bases, with 12 bases between. The V gene's germline CDR1 is MNHEY and CDR2 SVGAGI. This CDR3 is 16 amino acids long. Whole-study findings and limits: Distributed over spike, vaccine-associated CD4 TCRs predominated at 160-218 and 743-854. Donors were largely white British and mainly female; clonal diversity was possibly underestimated.

The chain couples TRBV6-5 to TRBJ2-3, with D possibly called TRBD1 or TRBD2 (5 bases each). The clonotype originates from an adult who received the AZD1222 COVID-19 vaccine. The sequencing here drew on peripheral blood, taken 28 days after the second AZD1222 dose. CDR3 nucleotides: TGTGCCAGCAGTTACGCTGAGGGACCTAGCACAGATACGCAGTATTTT. Protein sequence: CASSYAEGPSTDTQYF.